This T cell receptor beta chain was sequenced during a study of cytomegalovirus exposure and HLA in healthy donors. Study results and caveats: Across donors, sequencing depth was assumed by presence/absence analyses to be roughly uniform. Rare TCR sequences predominated, though certain public TCRs were found in many donors.

Germline V lookup: CDR1 SGHRS, CDR2 YFSETQ. Trimming shortened V by 4 bases and J by 2 bases, and 18 bases separated the two germline ends. CDR3 size: 16 residues. In regard to this clone: Antigen: not known.

The PCR ran on 60 Vbeta and 13 Jbeta primers. The table came from immunoSEQ multiplex PCR; TCRdb's copy has only in-frame clones and leaves some out. The sample carries around 85,000 clones, roughly 75% recorded once. The rearrangement joins TRBV5-1 to TRBJ1-1; weak D call: TRBD1 (5 bases). This sequence was found in a male donor in good health and CMV-seronegative. The sample taken for sequencing was PBMCs. The CDR3 bases are TGCGCCAGCAGCCCCTTAAATAGGGGTGGAAACACTGAAGCTTTCTTT. It codes for CASSPLNRGGNTEAFF.